The 8 T cell receptor beta chains presented below share a single source sample, sequenced in a study of blood T cell repertoires in COVID-19. TCRdb keeps only in-frame clones here, not all; method: immunoSEQ multiplex PCR. The table shows about 14,000 clones, with about 80% occurring only once. Specimen: peripheral blood. These receptors were collected from a man aged 65 to 85 with acute or convalescent COVID-19.

The chain has TRBV30 and TRBJ2-3; TRBD1 aligns across 7 bases. From germline, CDR1 is GTSNPN and CDR2 SVGIG (reference sequence). With 4 bases clipped from V and 0 bases from J, the junction kept 7 bases outside the gene matches. The CDR3 extends over 15 amino acids. CDR3: CAWTRGSHSTDTQYF. The CDR3 nucleotides read TGTGCCTGGACCAGGGGGTCGCATAGCACAGATACGCAGTATTTT.

This clone showed up just a few times. The chain carries TRBV9 and TRBJ1-5, with TRBD1 matching over 9 bases. This CDR3 region has 18 residues. Trimming removed 0 bases from V and 0 bases from J; junction bases left unmatched: 7. CDR1 and CDR2 from the germline V gene are SGDLS and YYNGEE. For the CDR3, the DNA is TGTGCCAGCAGCGTAGAGCGGACAGGGGCGGATAGCAATCAGCCCCAGCATTTT. Translating it yields CASSVERTGADSNQPQHF.

The chain is built from TRBV6-5 and TRBJ2-7, with TRBD1 matching over 8 bases. The CDR3 spans 15 residues. The germline V gene has CDR1 MNHEY and CDR2 SVGAGI. The trim removed 0 bases at V and 6 bases at J, leaving 7 bases unmatched. The CDR3, as DNA: TGTGCCAGCAGTTACTCGAATCTCGGGACAGGCGAGCAGTACTTC. Its protein is CASSYSNLGTGEQYF.

This clone was found a few times. This sequence joins TRBV27 and TRBJ1-2; D ambiguous. This CDR3 region has 14 residues. Per germline, CDR1 MNHEY and CDR2 SMNVEV (reference sequence). V dropped 6 bases and J dropped 0 bases, with 11 bases sitting between them. The CDR3 here is CASRYSRTNYGYTF. As DNA, the CDR3 is TGTGCCAGCAGGTACAGCCGAACTAACTATGGCTACACCTTC.

V usage is TRBV21-1 and J usage is TRBJ2-7; the table gives TRBD2 as D, unverified against the DNA. TRBV21-1 is classified as a pseudogene. The CDR3 loop spans 13 amino acids. CDR3 sequence reads: CASSNHRAYEQYF. The CDR3 DNA sequence: TGTGCCAGCAGCAACCACCGGGCCTACGAGCAGTACTTC.

This clone was recorded only once. The rearrangement joins TRBV6-5 to TRBJ1-1; maybe TRBD1 (6 bases). This CDR3 has 15 residues. CDR1 MNHEY and CDR2 SVGAGI come from the germline V gene. V lost 5 bases, J lost 8 bases, and 21 bases lay in between. The chain's CDR3 is CASSTGGRAVGEAFF. The DNA of the CDR3 is TGTGCCAGCAGTACGGGGGGCCGGGCCGTAGGGGAAGCTTTCTTT.

This chain uses TRBV6-2 or TRBV6-3 with TRBJ1-5; TRBD1 is a possible D gene (6 bases). Looked up from germline, CDR1 is MNHEY and CDR2 is SVGEGT. The CDR3 loop spans 15 amino acids. Deletions cut 6 bases from V and 4 bases from J, with 16 bases between. For the CDR3, the DNA is TGTGCCAGCAGCCTAGGGGGTTTCTGGAATCAGCCCCAGCATTTT. Its protein product is CASSLGGFWNQPQHF.

The rearrangement joins TRBV4-3 to TRBJ2-1; 8 bases align to TRBD2. CDR3 length: 15 residues. J gave up 15 bases and V 0 bases, and 13 bases lay outside the gene matches. CDR1 is LGHNA, CDR2 YSLEER, per germline. For the CDR3, the DNA is TGCGCCAGCAGCCAAGATACAGCGGGAGTTCCATGGTCGTTCTTC. It codes for CASSQDTAGVPWSFF.